This T cell receptor beta chain was recovered during a study of blood T cell repertoires in COVID-19. The overall study: Sources were T cells, B-cell-depleted T cells, or PBMCs; the material itself was cDNA or gDNA.

Participants' reported clinical history set cohort assignment. Recovered status in Cohort 3 required two negative PCRs, clearance, or symptom resolution. Original data processing: Amplified reference gene primers provided the basis for estimating nucleated cell counts. This table comes from immunoSEQ multiplex PCR, and its TCRdb copy is limited to in-frame clones, with some not included. The V and J calls and clone size are taken from that table; D and trimming were inferred from the DNA. The sample includes a few hundred thousand clones, approximately 89% of them seen just once. The TCR was taken from a woman aged 40 to 50 who had recovered from COVID-19. The sample comprised PBMCs or T cells enriched from blood (not recorded which).

CDR3 residues: CATSRGGVGGAFF. The CDR3 DNA sequence: TGTGCCACCAGCAGAGGAGGGGTAGGGGGAGCTTTCTTT. The chain joins TRBV15 to TRBJ1-1, with D perhaps TRBD1 (6 bases). The CDR3 runs to 13 residues. The V end was cut by 1 base, the J end by 10 bases, with 13 bases between. Germline V gene data show CDR1 as LNHNV and CDR2 as YYDKDF (reference sequence).